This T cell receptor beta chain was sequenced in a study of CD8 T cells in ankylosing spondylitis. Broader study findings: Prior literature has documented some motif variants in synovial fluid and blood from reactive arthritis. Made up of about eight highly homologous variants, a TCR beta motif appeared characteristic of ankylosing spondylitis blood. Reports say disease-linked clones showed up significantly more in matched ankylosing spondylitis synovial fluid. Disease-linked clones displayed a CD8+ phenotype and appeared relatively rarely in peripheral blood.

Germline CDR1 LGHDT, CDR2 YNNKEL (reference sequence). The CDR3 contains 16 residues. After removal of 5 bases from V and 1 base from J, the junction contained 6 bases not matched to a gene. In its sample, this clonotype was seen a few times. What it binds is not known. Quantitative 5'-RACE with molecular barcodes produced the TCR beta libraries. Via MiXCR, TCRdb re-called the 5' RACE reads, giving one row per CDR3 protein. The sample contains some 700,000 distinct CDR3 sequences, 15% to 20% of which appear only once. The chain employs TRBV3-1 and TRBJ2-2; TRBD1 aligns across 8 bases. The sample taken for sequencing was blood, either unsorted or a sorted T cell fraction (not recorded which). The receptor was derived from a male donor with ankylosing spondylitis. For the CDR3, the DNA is TGTGCCAGCAGCTATTCCGGGACAGGGAACACCGGGGAGCTGTTTTTT. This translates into CASSYSGTGNTGELFF.